A single sample is the source of the 15 T cell receptor beta chains below, sequenced in a study of cytotoxic CD8 clonotypes in ibrutinib-treated CLL. The repertoire was sequenced with immunoSEQ multiplex PCR; TCRdb's copy has only in-frame clones and lacks some. The data contain about 69,000 clones, 65% to 85% of them singletons. The material sequenced was PBMCs, taken at disease progression, from a patient treated with ibrutinib. The source of these receptors is a human donor with chronic lymphocytic leukemia.

The chain carries TRBV16 and TRBJ1-2; D is perhaps TRBD1 (5 bases). This CDR3 has 14 residues. The germline CDR1 and CDR2 sequences are KGHSY and FQNENV. Trimming stripped 0 bases from V and 4 bases from J, with 9 bases between. In DNA, the CDR3 is TGTGCCAGCAGCCAATCGAGACAGAGCTATGGCTACACCTTC. The encoded protein is CASSQSRQSYGYTF.

The rearrangement uses TRBV9 and TRBJ2-7; the D gene is possibly TRBD1 (6 bases). With 4 bases removed from V and 2 bases from J, the gap between germline ends came to 13 bases. Germline V gene sequence: CDR1 SGDLS, CDR2 YYNGEE. The CDR3 has 14 residues. The CDR3 loop is CASSPGTGTYEQYF. CDR3 in DNA: TGTGCCAGCAGCCCCGGCACAGGGACCTACGAGCAGTACTTC. Together with reference TRBV9 and TRBJ2-7, the CDR3 gives the full variable domain: DSGVTQTPKHLITATGQRVTLRCSPRSGDLSVYWYQQSLDQGLQFLIQYYNGEERAKGNILERFSAQQFPDLHSELNLSSLELGDSALYFCASSPGTGTYEQYFGPGTRLTVT.

The J gene is TRBJ2-7, the V gene TRBV19; D is ambiguous. V was clipped by 6 bases and J by 0 bases, with 12 bases between them. Germline lookup yields CDR1 LNHDA and CDR2 SQIVND (reference sequence). This CDR3 has 14 amino acids. CDR3 amino acids: CASSPAVGSYEQYF. CDR3 sequence (DNA): TGTGCCAGTAGCCCCGCGGTAGGCTCCTACGAGCAGTACTTC.

V gene TRBV30 combines with J gene TRBJ1-2; the D is unclear. This CDR3 has 15 residues. In germline, CDR1 is GTSNPN, CDR2 SVGIG (reference sequence). The germline V and J ends were trimmed by 0 bases and 5 bases, with 16 bases remaining between them. CDR3 sequence reads: CAWSVRTPLGYGYTF. CDR3 bases: TGTGCCTGGAGTGTCCGGACTCCCCTGGGATATGGCTACACCTTC.

This clone appeared a few times. The CDR3 reads CASSRGGANQPQHF. CDR3 DNA sequence: TGCGCCAGCAGCCGGGGAGGGGCGAATCAGCCCCAGCATTTT. The genes are TRBV5-1 and TRBJ1-5; weak D call: TRBD1 (5 bases). V was cut by 4 bases and J by 4 bases, with 12 bases left in between. Germline CDR1 SGHRS, CDR2 YFSETQ. The CDR3 sequence is 14 residues long.

The rearrangement uses TRBV28 and TRBJ1-1, with unresolved D. The V gene lost 5 bases and the J gene lost 0 bases, with 7 bases spanning the gap. CDR1 is MDHEN, CDR2 SYDVKM, per germline. The CDR3 contains 13 residues. The CDR3 here is CASSGRLNTEAFF. The CDR3 DNA sequence: TGTGCCAGCAGTGGACGGTTGAACACTGAAGCTTTCTTT. Using reference TRBV28 and TRBJ1-1 for the parts outside the CDR3, the full variable domain is DVKVTQSSRYLVKRTGEKVFLECVQDMDHENMFWYRQDPGLGLRLIYFSYDVKMKEKGDIPEGYSVSREKKERFSLILESASTNQTSMYLCASSGRLNTEAFFGQGTRLTVV.

The rearrangement uses TRBV20-1 and TRBJ1-2, with no clear D. The V and J ends lost 1 base and 8 bases respectively, with 5 bases between them. Germline CDR1 reads DFQATT; CDR2 reads SNEGSKA (reference sequence). This CDR3 spans 10 amino acids. DNA of the CDR3: TGCAGTGCTAGAGCGCGAGGCTACACCTTC. It is translated as CSARARGYTF.

This rearrangement joins TRBV5-1 to TRBJ2-5; D uncertain. Germline CDR1 and CDR2: SGHRS and YFSETQ. V lost 4 bases to trimming and J lost 4 bases, with 8 bases between them. The CDR3 loop spans 12 amino acids. For the CDR3, the DNA is TGCGCCAGCAGCCGTTGGGGAGAGACCCAGTACTTC. Amino acids: CASSRWGETQYF.

This clone was recorded once. The chain is built from TRBV30 and TRBJ1-2; D possibly corresponds to TRBD1 (5 bases). Trimming cost V 5 bases and J 0 bases, with 13 bases left between them. Germline lookup yields CDR1 GTSNPN and CDR2 SVGIG (reference sequence). The CDR3 runs to 14 residues. CDR3 bases: TGTGCCTGGGGACGGAGACAGTCTAACTATGGCTACACCTTC. It is translated as CAWGRRQSNYGYTF.

The genes are TRBV11-2 and TRBJ2-2, with 12 bases that match TRBD2. Germline V gene lookup returns CDR1 SGHAT and CDR2 FQNNGV. Trimming took 9 bases from V and 5 from J; bases not matched to a gene: 4. This CDR3 region has 14 residues. The CDR3 here is CASDLAGGTGELFF. The CDR3 DNA reads as TGTGCCAGTGATCTAGCGGGAGGGACCGGGGAGCTGTTTTTT.

A word on this clone: The same CDR3 can be traced to other DNA sequences in this sample. The chain recombines TRBV27 with TRBJ2-7, with TRBD1 identical over 7 bases. CDR1 is MNHEY, CDR2 SMNVEV, per germline (reference sequence). Losses at the gene ends were 2 bases for V and 2 bases for J; bases not matched to a gene: 0. The CDR3 consists of 13 residues. The CDR3 region has the DNA TGTGCCAGCAGTTTAACAGGGGCCTACGAGCAGTACTTC. This encodes CASSLTGAYEQYF.

This rearrangement joins TRBV11-2 to TRBJ1-3; 9 bases are shared with TRBD1. Germline assignment: CDR1 SGHAT and CDR2 FQNNGV. The CDR3 is made up of 17 amino acids. Losses at the gene ends were 4 bases for V and 2 bases for J; bases not matched to a gene: 9. The CDR3: CASSSRTGANTGNTIYF. The CDR3 coding sequence is TGTGCCAGCAGCTCCCGGACAGGGGCGAATACTGGAAACACCATATATTTT.

The chain combines TRBV4-2 with TRBJ1-6, with a tentative D call TRBD1 (6 bases). Germline V CDR1 and CDR2: LGHNA, YNFKEQ. The CDR3 is 16 amino acids. Trimming cost V 4 bases and J 7 bases, with 17 bases left between them. CDR3 coding DNA: TGTGCCAGCAGCCCCCACGGCGGGGGGCAGAATTCACCCCTCCACTTT. As protein: CASSPHGGGQNSPLHF.

This chain links TRBV12-5 with TRBJ2-7; no definite D call. Germline CDR1 is LGHNT and CDR2 is FRNRAP. There are 14 residues in the CDR3. V was shortened by 5 bases and J by 2 bases, with 13 bases between the two germline ends. DNA for the CDR3: TGTGCTAGTGGTAACTCTTTTCCCCCCTACGAGCAGTACTTC. This encodes CASGNSFPPYEQYF.

This chain uses TRBV7-8 with TRBJ1-1, with TRBD1 matching over 7 bases. The CDR3 contains 14 residues. V lost 5 bases, J lost 4 bases, and 7 bases stayed unmatched. Germline V gives CDR1 SGHVS, CDR2 FQNEAQ. CDR3 in DNA: TGTGCCAGCAGCCCCTCGACAGGGAGCACTGAAGCTTTCTTT. Protein sequence: CASSPSTGSTEAFF.